Each of the 27 T cell receptor beta chains below was sequenced from the same sample in a study of cytomegalovirus exposure and HLA in healthy donors. 13 Jbeta primers and 60 Vbeta primers were used for the PCR. Measured with immunoSEQ multiplex PCR; TCRdb has only the in-frame clones, and not every one. This table holds about 150,000 clones, about 68% found once. What was sequenced was PBMCs. These receptors were collected from a human donor in good health.

This chain joins TRBV19 and TRBJ1-1; no clear D. This CDR3 region has 14 residues. The germline CDR1 and CDR2 sequences are LNHDA and SQIVND (reference sequence). V lost 6 bases to trimming and J lost 0 bases, with 11 bases between them. As DNA, the CDR3 is TGTGCCAGTAGGGCCACCTTTATGAACACTGAAGCTTTCTTT. Its protein is CASRATFMNTEAFF.

The chain couples TRBV28 to TRBJ1-5, with TRBD1 identical over 8 bases. The CDR3 extends over 16 amino acids. Looked up from germline, CDR1 is MDHEN and CDR2 is SYDVKM. Trimming removed 4 bases from V and 8 bases from J; junction bases left unmatched: 13. CDR3 amino acids: CASSSRTGLQKKPQHF. Here the CDR3 DNA reads TGTGCCAGCAGTTCCCGGACAGGGCTGCAGAAGAAGCCCCAGCATTTT. Variable domain in full (rest from reference TRBV28 and TRBJ1-5): DVKVTQSSRYLVKRTGEKVFLECVQDMDHENMFWYRQDPGLGLRLIYFSYDVKMKEKGDIPEGYSVSREKKERFSLILESASTNQTSMYLCASSSRTGLQKKPQHFGDGTRLSIL.

CDR3 sequence reads: CASSSFPGQGRSGYTF. CDR3 sequence (DNA): TGTGCCAGCAGCTCTTTTCCGGGACAGGGACGATCCGGCTACACCTTC. V is TRBV5-5 and J is TRBJ1-2; TRBD1 matches 9 bases. The CDR3 spans 16 residues. The V and J ends lost 3 bases and 8 bases, in that order; junction bases with no gene match: 14. CDR1 SGHKS and CDR2 YYEKEE come from the germline V gene (reference sequence).

The chain couples TRBV4-1 to TRBJ2-1; no definite D call. V gave up 3 bases and J gave up 2 bases, with 11 bases separating them. Germline V gene sequence: CDR1 MGHRA, CDR2 YSYEKL. The CDR3 consists of 15 residues. CDR3 loop: CASSQEGTAYNEQFF. In nucleotides, the CDR3 is TGCGCCAGCAGCCAGGAAGGTACAGCCTACAATGAGCAGTTCTTC.

The CDR3 loop reads CASSWGQGGAFF. For the CDR3, the DNA is TGTGCCAGCAGTTGGGGACAGGGGGGAGCTTTCTTT. The genes are TRBV28 and TRBJ1-1; TRBD1 matches at 11 bases. Looked up from germline, CDR1 is MDHEN and CDR2 is SYDVKM. The CDR3 extends over 12 amino acids. V gave up 4 bases and J gave up 10 bases; unmatched junction bases: 2.

The table lists this clone with a few counts. V gene TRBV19 combines with J gene TRBJ1-4, with TRBD1 as a possible D gene (5 bases). Germline V gene sequence: CDR1 LNHDA, CDR2 SQIVND (reference sequence). The V gene lost 11 bases and the J gene lost 7 bases, with 14 bases spanning the gap. There are 12 residues in the CDR3. In DNA form, the CDR3 reads TGTGCCGGCGGGGGGATCGGTGAAAAACTGTTTTTT. It encodes CAGGGIGEKLFF.

The genes are TRBV18 and TRBJ2-5; D possibly corresponds to TRBD2 (6 bases). The CDR3 extends over 16 amino acids. V lost 1 base, J lost 1 base, and 13 bases lay in between. Germline-derived CDR1 and CDR2 are KGHSH and LQKENI. The DNA for the CDR3 is TGTGCCAGCTCACCACTTTTTATAGCGGTCCAAGAGACCCAGTACTTC. Residues: CASSPLFIAVQETQYF.

V and J are TRBV18 and TRBJ2-1; 10 bases fit TRBD1. The CDR3 runs 15 residues. The germline V gene encodes CDR1 KGHSH and CDR2 LQKENI. V shed 6 bases and J 6 bases; nucleotides not matched to a gene: 8. The CDR3 spells CASSPGQGFRNEQFF. CDR3 coding DNA: TGTGCCAGCTCGCCGGGACAGGGGTTTCGCAATGAGCAGTTCTTC. Supplemented by reference TRBV18 and TRBJ2-1, the full variable domain reads NAGVMQNPRHLVRRRGQEARLRCSPMKGHSHVYWYRQLPEEGLKFMVYLQKENIIDESGMPKERFSAEFPKEGPSILRIQQVVRGDSAAYFCASSPGQGFRNEQFFGPGTRLTVL.

This chain connects TRBV7-3 to TRBJ1-1, with D perhaps matching TRBD1 (5 bases). CDR3 length: 15 residues. The V gene lost 4 bases and the J gene lost 3 bases, with 15 bases spanning the gap. CDR1 is SGHTA and CDR2 is FQGTGA in the germline V gene. The CDR3 region has the DNA TGTGCCAGCAGCTATTCGACCGGGGGGGACACTGAAGCTTTCTTT. Translation gives CASSYSTGGDTEAFF.

The table lists this clone with a few counts. The chain combines TRBV28 with TRBJ1-2; 8 bases map to TRBD1. The V segment lost 6 bases and the J segment 5 bases; nucleotides outside the gene matches: 5. CDR3 length: 13 residues. Germline CDR1 and CDR2: MDHEN and SYDVKM. The CDR3 is CASSGTGPYGYTF. The CDR3 nucleotides read TGTGCCAGCAGCGGGACAGGTCCTTATGGCTACACCTTC.

Of note for this clone: The same CDR3 also results from other DNA sequences found in this sample. This sequence joins TRBV27 and TRBJ2-3; tentative D call: TRBD1 (6 bases). V lost 4 bases and J lost 9, with 14 bases in between. CDR1 MNHEY and CDR2 SMNVEV come from the germline V gene (reference sequence). This CDR3 has 13 residues. CDR3 in DNA: TGTGCCAGCAGTTGGCTAGGGGGAGACACGCAGTATTTT. It specifies CASSWLGGDTQYF.

The J gene is TRBJ1-5, the V gene TRBV9; no definite D call. The germline V gene encodes CDR1 SGDLS and CDR2 YYNGEE. Trimming shortened V by 1 base and J by 0 bases, and 8 bases separated the two germline ends. This CDR3 has 15 residues. The CDR3 here is CASSVTGNSNQPQHF. DNA for the CDR3: TGTGCCAGCAGCGTAACGGGGAATAGCAATCAGCCCCAGCATTTT.

This sequence joins TRBV25-1 and TRBJ2-2; 12 bases fit TRBD2. J lost 4 bases, V lost 3 bases, and 3 bases had no gene match. CDR3 size: 16 residues. The germline CDR1 and CDR2 sequences are MGHDK and SYGVNS. CDR3 coding DNA: TGTGCCAGCAGTGATAGGGGACTAGCGGGCACCGGGGAGCTGTTTTTT. Amino acid sequence: CASSDRGLAGTGELFF.

The genes are TRBV2 and TRBJ1-5; tentatively, D is TRBD1 (5 bases). The V and J ends lost 4 bases and 1 base respectively, with 11 bases between them. The CDR3 has 15 amino acids. Germline V gene lookup returns CDR1 SNHLY and CDR2 FYNNEI. The CDR3 sequence is CASSGAGMSNQPQHF. For the CDR3, the DNA is TGTGCCAGCAGTGGGGCAGGGATGAGCAATCAGCCCCAGCATTTT.

This chain uses TRBV6-1 with TRBJ1-3; 8 positions match TRBD1. Looked up from germline, CDR1 is MNHNS and CDR2 is SASEGT. V lost 2 bases and J lost 0; bases outside the gene matches: 3. This CDR3 comprises 16 residues. As DNA, the CDR3 is TGTGCCAGCAGTGAAAGGACAGGGCACTCTGGAAACACCATATATTTT. Its translation: CASSERTGHSGNTIYF.

The genes are TRBV9 and TRBJ2-1; D may be TRBD1 (6 bases). V was trimmed by 1 base and J by 5 bases, leaving 13 bases between them. Germline V gene sequence: CDR1 SGDLS, CDR2 YYNGEE. The CDR3 is 15 residues long. CDR3 DNA: TGTGCCAGCAGCGTAAATGGACAGCCGGACAATGAGCAGTTCTTC. It specifies CASSVNGQPDNEQFF.

Only a few counts were recorded for this clone. The chain combines TRBV9 with TRBJ2-7, with D unresolved. Trimming stripped 4 bases from V and 0 bases from J, with 8 bases between. The CDR3 is 13 residues long. In germline, CDR1 is SGDLS, CDR2 YYNGEE. The CDR3 DNA is TGTGCCAGCAGCAGTACACCCTCCTACGAGCAGTACTTC. This gives the protein CASSSTPSYEQYF.

This chain uses TRBV5-1 with TRBJ2-3; 10 nucleotides match TRBD1. CDR3 length: 17 amino acids. Germline values: CDR1 SGHRS, CDR2 YFSETQ. With 4 bases clipped from V and 3 bases from J, the junction kept 11 bases outside the gene matches. CDR3 coding DNA: TGCGCCAGCAGCCAAGGAGCTGGACAGGGGGTAACAGATACGCAGTATTTT. Its translation is CASSQGAGQGVTDTQYF.

The chain has TRBV27 and TRBJ2-7, with TRBD2 matching over 10 bases. After removal of 6 bases from V and 6 bases from J, the junction contained 8 bases not matched to a gene. Germline-derived CDR1 and CDR2 are MNHEY and SMNVEV (reference sequence). The CDR3 is 14 amino acids. CDR3 protein: CASRRPGLAVEQYF. The CDR3 bases are TGTGCCAGCAGGAGACCCGGACTAGCGGTCGAGCAGTACTTC.

The chain has TRBV20-1 and TRBJ2-5, with D tentatively TRBD2 (5 bases). This CDR3 contains 11 residues. Germline V lookup: CDR1 DFQATT, CDR2 SNEGSKA (reference sequence). The CDR3 bases are TGCGGAAAGCGGTACCAAGAGACCCAGTACTTC. It translates to CGKRYQETQYF.

The V and J genes are TRBV13 and TRBJ1-2, with D maybe TRBD1 (5 bases). Trimming shortened V by 6 bases and J by 1 base, and 15 bases separated the two germline ends. CDR1 and CDR2 (germline): PRHDT, FYEKMQ (reference sequence). CDR3 length equals 15 residues. CDR3: CASRVTENLNYGYTF. The DNA of the CDR3 is TGTGCCAGCAGAGTGACAGAGAATCTTAACTATGGCTACACCTTC.

The rearrangement uses TRBV19 and TRBJ2-2, with a possible D match to TRBD1 (5 bases). Trimming pared 3 bases from V and 6 bases from J, leaving 11 bases between. Germline-derived CDR1 and CDR2 are LNHDA and SQIVND (reference sequence). The CDR3 contains 14 residues. The CDR3 sequence is CASSMVGASGELFF. The CDR3 nucleotides read TGTGCCAGTAGTATGGTAGGGGCGTCCGGGGAGCTGTTTTTT. The complete variable domain, with remaining parts taken from reference TRBV19 and TRBJ2-2, reads DGGITQSPKYLFRKEGQNVTLSCEQNLNHDAMYWYRQDPGQGLRLIYYSQIVNDFQKGDIAEGYSVSREKKESFPLTVTSAQKNPTAFYLCASSMVGASGELFFGEGSRLTVL.

The chain carries TRBV11-1 and TRBJ2-1; 8 positions match TRBD2. Germline trimming cut 6 bases from V and 6 bases from J; bases unmatched to any gene: 4. The CDR3 runs to 13 residues. Germline-derived CDR1 and CDR2 are SGHAT and FQDESV (reference sequence). CDR3 DNA sequence: TGTGCCAGCAGACAGCGGGAGTTCAATGAGCAGTTCTTC. This gives the protein CASRQREFNEQFF. Full variable domain (rest looked up from reference TRBV11-1 and TRBJ2-1): EAEVAQSPRYKITEKSQAVAFWCDPISGHATLYWYRQILGQGPELLVQFQDESVVDDSQLPKDRFSAERLKGVDSTLKIQPAELGDSAMYLCASRQREFNEQFFGPGTRLTVL.

The V and J genes are TRBV28 and TRBJ1-2; the D gene is possibly TRBD1 (6 bases). CDR1 and CDR2 (germline): MDHEN, SYDVKM. The CDR3 length is 13 residues. With 4 bases removed from V and 2 bases from J, the gap between germline ends came to 8 bases. The DNA for the CDR3 is TGTGCCAGCAGTTCCGGGACAAACTATGGCTACACCTTC. This codes for CASSSGTNYGYTF.

This clone has more than one count but fewer than ten. In DNA, the CDR3 is TGTGCCAGCAGCCGGACTAGCGGGAGTGATGAGCAGTTCTTC. Its translation: CASSRTSGSDEQFF. V and J are TRBV5-4 and TRBJ2-1; TRBD2 matches 13 bases. Germline V gene data show CDR1 as SGHNT and CDR2 as YYREEE (reference sequence). The CDR3 spans 14 residues. V dropped 4 bases and J dropped 8; count of bases not matched to a gene: 3. Full variable domain (remainder filled in from reference TRBV5-4 and TRBJ2-1): ETGVTQSPTHLIKTRGQQVTLRCSSQSGHNTVSWYQQALGQGPQFIFQYYREEENGRGNFPPRFSGLQFPNYSSELNVNALELDDSALYLCASSRTSGSDEQFFGPGTRLTVL.

This chain connects TRBV18 to TRBJ2-7, with a tentative D call TRBD1 (6 bases). The germline CDR1 and CDR2 sequences are KGHSH and LQKENI. The CDR3 contains 17 residues. V was clipped by 6 bases and J by 4 bases, with 25 bases between them. CDR3 sequence: CASSPGMGARTPYEQYF. The CDR3 DNA sequence: TGTGCCAGCTCTCCTGGGATGGGGGCGAGGACTCCATACGAGCAGTACTTC.

The rearrangement links TRBV2 to TRBJ2-1, with D possibly being TRBD1 (5 bases). Germline values: CDR1 SNHLY, CDR2 FYNNEI. Trimming took off 6 bases at V and 5 bases at J, with 11 bases between the two ends. CDR3 length: 13 amino acids. For the CDR3, the DNA is TGTGCCAGCAGATTAGACAGAAACAATGAGCAGTTCTTC. Translated, it gives CASRLDRNNEQFF.